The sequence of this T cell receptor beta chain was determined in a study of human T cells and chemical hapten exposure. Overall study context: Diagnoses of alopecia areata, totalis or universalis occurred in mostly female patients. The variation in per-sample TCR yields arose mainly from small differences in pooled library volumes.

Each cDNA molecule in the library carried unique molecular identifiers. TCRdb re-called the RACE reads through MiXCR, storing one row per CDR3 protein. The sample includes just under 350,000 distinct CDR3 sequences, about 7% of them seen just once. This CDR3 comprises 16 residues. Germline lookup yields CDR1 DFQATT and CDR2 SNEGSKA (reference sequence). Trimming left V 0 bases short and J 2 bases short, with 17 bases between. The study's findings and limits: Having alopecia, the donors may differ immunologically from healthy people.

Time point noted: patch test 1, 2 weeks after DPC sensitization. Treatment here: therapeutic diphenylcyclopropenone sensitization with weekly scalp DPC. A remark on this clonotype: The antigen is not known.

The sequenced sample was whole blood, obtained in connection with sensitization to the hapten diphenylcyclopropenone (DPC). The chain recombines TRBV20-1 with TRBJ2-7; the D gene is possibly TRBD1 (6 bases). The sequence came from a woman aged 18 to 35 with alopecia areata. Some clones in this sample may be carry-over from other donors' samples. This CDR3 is CSARDDGDIFPYEQYF. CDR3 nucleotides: TGCAGTGCTAGAGATGATGGGGACATTTTTCCCTACGAGCAGTACTTC.